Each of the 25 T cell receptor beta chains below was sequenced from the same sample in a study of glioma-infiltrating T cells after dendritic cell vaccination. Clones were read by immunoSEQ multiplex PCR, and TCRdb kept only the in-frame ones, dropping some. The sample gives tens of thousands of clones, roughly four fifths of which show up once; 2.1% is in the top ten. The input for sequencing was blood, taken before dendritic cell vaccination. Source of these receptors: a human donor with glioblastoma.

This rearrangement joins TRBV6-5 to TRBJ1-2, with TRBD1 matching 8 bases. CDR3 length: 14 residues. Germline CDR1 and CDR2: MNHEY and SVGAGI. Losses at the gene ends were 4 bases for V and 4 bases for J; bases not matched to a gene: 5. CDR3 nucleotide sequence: TGTGCCAGCAGTTCCGGACAGGGACTCTATGGCTACACCTTC. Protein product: CASSSGQGLYGYTF.

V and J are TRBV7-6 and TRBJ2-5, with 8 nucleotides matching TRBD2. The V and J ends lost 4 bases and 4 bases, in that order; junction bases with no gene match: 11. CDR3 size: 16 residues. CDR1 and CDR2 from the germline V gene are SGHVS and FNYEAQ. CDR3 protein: CASSSRGAGAVETQYF. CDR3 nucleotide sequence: TGTGCCAGCAGCTCCAGGGGAGCGGGAGCGGTAGAGACCCAGTACTTC.

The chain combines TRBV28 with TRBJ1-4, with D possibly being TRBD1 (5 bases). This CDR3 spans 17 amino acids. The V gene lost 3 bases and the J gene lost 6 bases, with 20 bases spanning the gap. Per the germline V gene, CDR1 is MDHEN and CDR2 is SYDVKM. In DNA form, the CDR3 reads TGTGCCAGCAGTTTTGGCCGTTGGGGTCAGGGTGATGAAAAACTGTTTTTT. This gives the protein CASSFGRWGQGDEKLFF.

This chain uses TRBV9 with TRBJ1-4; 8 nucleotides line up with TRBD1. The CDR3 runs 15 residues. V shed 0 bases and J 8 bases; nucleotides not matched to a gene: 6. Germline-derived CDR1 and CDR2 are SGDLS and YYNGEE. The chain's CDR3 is CASSVGNRGKEKLFF. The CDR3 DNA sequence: TGTGCCAGCAGCGTAGGTAACAGGGGGAAGGAAAAACTGTTTTTT.

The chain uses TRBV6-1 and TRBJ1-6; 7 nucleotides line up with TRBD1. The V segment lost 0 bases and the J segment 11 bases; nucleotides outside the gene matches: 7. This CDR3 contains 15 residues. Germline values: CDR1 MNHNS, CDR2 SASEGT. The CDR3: CASSEATGEATPLHF. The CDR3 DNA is TGTGCCAGCAGTGAAGCAACAGGGGAAGCGACACCCCTCCACTTT.

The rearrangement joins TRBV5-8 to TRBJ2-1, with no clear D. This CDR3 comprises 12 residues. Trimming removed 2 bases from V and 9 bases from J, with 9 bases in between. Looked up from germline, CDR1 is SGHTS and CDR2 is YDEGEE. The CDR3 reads CASSLGTGEQFF. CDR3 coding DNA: TGTGCCAGCAGCTTAGGAACGGGTGAGCAGTTCTTC.

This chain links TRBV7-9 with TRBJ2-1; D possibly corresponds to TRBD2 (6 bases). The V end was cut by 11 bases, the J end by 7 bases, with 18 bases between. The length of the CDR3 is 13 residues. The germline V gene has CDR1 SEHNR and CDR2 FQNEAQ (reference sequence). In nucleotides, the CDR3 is TGTGCCGGAGGGTCGGCGCGGGATAATGAGCAGTTCTTC. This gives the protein CAGGSARDNEQFF.

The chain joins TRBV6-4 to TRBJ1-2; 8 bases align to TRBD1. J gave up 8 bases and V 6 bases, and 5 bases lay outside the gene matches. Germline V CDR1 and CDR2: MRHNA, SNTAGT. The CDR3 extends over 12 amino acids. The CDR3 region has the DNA TGTGCCAGCAGCCCCGGACAGGGCGGCTACACCTTC. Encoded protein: CASSPGQGGYTF.

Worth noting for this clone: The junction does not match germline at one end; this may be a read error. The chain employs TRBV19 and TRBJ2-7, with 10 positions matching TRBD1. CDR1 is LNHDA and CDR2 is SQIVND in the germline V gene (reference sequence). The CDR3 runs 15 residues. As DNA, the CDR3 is TGTGCCAGTAGTATTCTGGGACAGGGGATGTACGGGCAGTACTTC. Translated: CASSILGQGMYGQYF.

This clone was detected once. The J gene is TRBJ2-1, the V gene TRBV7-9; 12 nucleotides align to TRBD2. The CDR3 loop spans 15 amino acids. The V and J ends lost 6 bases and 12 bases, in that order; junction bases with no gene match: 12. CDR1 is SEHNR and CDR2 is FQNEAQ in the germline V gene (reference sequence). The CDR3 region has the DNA TGTGCCAGCAGTTTCGGGCTAGCGGGAGGGCCACGGCAGTTCTTC. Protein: CASSFGLAGGPRQFF. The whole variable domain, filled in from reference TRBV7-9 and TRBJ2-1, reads DTGVSQNPRHKITKRGQNVTFRCDPISEHNRLYWYRQTLGQGPEFLTYFQNEAQLEKSRLLSDRFSAERPKGSFSTLEIQRTEQGDSAMYLCASSFGLAGGPRQFFGPGTRLTVL.

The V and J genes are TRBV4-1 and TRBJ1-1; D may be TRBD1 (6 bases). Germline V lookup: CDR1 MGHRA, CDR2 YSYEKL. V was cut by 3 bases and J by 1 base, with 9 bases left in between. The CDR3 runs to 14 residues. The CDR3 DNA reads TGCGCCAGCAGCCACTCGGACAGGAACACTGAAGCTTTCTTT. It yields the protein CASSHSDRNTEAFF.

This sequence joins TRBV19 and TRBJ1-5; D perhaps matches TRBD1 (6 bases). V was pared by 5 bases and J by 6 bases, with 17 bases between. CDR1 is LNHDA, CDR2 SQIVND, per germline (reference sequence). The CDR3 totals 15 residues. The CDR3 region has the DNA TGTGCCAGTAGTCGAGGGCAGGGGAAGATTCAGCCCCAGCATTTT. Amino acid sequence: CASSRGQGKIQPQHF.

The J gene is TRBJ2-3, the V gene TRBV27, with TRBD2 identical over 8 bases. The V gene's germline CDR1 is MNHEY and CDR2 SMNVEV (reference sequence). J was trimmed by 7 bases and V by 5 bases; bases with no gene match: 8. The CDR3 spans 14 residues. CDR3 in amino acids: CASSLSGRTNTQYF. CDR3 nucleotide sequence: TGTGCCAGCAGTCTGAGCGGGAGAACGAATACGCAGTATTTT.

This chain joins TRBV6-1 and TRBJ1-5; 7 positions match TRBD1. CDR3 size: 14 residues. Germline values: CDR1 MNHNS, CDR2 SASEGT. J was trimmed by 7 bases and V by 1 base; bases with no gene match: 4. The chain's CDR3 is CASSEVSGGQPQHF. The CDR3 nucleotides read TGTGCCAGCAGTGAAGTGTCAGGGGGACAGCCCCAGCATTTT.

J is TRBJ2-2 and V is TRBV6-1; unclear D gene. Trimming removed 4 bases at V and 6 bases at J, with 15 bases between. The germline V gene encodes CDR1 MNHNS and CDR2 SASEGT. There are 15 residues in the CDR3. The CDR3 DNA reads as TGTGCCAGCAGTGGGCCCGTTGTGGGCCCCGGGGAGCTGTTTTTT. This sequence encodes CASSGPVVGPGELFF.

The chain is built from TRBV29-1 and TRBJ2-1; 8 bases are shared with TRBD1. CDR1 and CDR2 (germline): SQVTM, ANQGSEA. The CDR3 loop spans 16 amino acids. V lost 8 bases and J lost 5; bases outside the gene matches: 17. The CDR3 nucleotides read TGCAGCATCGACGGACAGGGTAAAACTTTCCACAATGAGCAGTTCTTC. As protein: CSIDGQGKTFHNEQFF.

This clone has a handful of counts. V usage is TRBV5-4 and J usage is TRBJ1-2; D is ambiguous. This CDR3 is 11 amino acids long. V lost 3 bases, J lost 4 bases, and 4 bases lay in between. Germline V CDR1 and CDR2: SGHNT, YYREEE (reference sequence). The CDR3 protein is CASSSVYGYTF. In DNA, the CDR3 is TGTGCCAGCAGCTCGGTCTATGGCTACACCTTC.

The CDR3 region is CASSLNKLALGDRSYNEQFF. The CDR3 nucleotides read TGTGCCAGCAGCTTAAATAAACTAGCGCTAGGTGACCGCTCCTACAATGAGCAGTTCTTC. The rearrangement uses TRBV7-3 and TRBJ2-1; 7 nucleotides match TRBD2. V shed 1 base and J 0 bases; nucleotides not matched to a gene: 15. This CDR3 comprises 20 residues. Per germline, CDR1 SGHTA and CDR2 FQGTGA.

The CDR3 DNA reads TGTGCCAGCAGCTTGGCAGGGGGGAACTATGGCTACACCTTC. Amino acids: CASSLAGGNYGYTF. This chain joins TRBV5-4 and TRBJ1-2; 7 nucleotides line up with TRBD1. The V segment lost 0 bases and the J segment 2 bases; nucleotides outside the gene matches: 1. The CDR3 contains 14 residues. Germline V gene data show CDR1 as SGHNT and CDR2 as YYREEE (reference sequence).

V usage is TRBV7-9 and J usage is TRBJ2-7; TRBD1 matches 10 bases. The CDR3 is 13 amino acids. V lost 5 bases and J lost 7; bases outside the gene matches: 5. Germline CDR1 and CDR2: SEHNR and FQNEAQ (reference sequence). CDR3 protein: CASSPGQGREQYV. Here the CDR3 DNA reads TGTGCCAGCAGCCCGGGACAGGGGCGAGAGCAGTACGTC.

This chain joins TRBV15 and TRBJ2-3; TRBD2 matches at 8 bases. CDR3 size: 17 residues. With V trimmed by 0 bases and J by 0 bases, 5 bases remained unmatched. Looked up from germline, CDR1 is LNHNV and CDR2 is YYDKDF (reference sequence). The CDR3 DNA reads TGTGCCACCAGCAGAGATCTGCCTAGCGGGAGCACAGATACGCAGTATTTT. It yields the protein CATSRDLPSGSTDTQYF.

The CDR3 nucleotides read TGTGCCAGCAGCTTGACAGGGGGCGCGCAGTACTTC. Amino acid sequence: CASSLTGGAQYF. The genes are TRBV5-4 and TRBJ2-7, with TRBD1 matching 9 bases. The junction had 2 bases not matched to a gene; V was cut back by 1 base and J by 9 bases. CDR1 and CDR2 (germline): SGHNT, YYREEE (reference sequence). The CDR3 contains 12 residues. Together with reference TRBV5-4 and TRBJ2-7, the CDR3 gives the full variable domain: ETGVTQSPTHLIKTRGQQVTLRCSSQSGHNTVSWYQQALGQGPQFIFQYYREEENGRGNFPPRFSGLQFPNYSSELNVNALELDDSALYLCASSLTGGAQYFGPGTRLTVT.

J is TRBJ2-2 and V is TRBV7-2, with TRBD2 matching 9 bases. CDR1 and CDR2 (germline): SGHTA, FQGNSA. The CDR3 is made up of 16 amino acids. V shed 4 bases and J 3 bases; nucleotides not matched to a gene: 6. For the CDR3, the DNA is TGTGCCAGCAGCTATAATAGCGGGAGACACACCGGGGAGCTGTTTTTT. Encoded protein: CASSYNSGRHTGELFF.

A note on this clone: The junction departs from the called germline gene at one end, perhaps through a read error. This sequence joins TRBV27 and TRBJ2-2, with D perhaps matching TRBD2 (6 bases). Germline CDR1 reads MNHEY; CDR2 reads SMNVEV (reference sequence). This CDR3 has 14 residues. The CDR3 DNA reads TGTGCCAGCAGTTTAGGGGGGAACCCCGGGGAGCTGTTTTTT. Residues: CASSLGGNPGELFF.

This CDR3 is CASSQAGGGGNEQFF. The CDR3 coding sequence is TGCGCCAGCAGCCAAGCGGGAGGGGGGGGTAATGAGCAGTTCTTC. J is TRBJ2-1 and V is TRBV4-1, with 8 bases fitting TRBD2. CDR3 length: 15 residues. V lost 1 base, J lost 7 bases, and 6 bases stayed unmatched. Germline-derived CDR1 and CDR2 are MGHRA and YSYEKL.